The 18 T cell receptor beta chains listed next were all sequenced from one sample in a study of blood T cell repertoires in COVID-19. TCRdb's table, derived via immunoSEQ multiplex PCR, lists solely in-frame clones and lacks some. The sample lists 35,000 to 45,000 clones, 80% occurring once. Source material: peripheral blood. These receptors were collected from a man between 65 and 79 years old with acute or convalescent COVID-19.

The chain combines TRBV5-1 with TRBJ2-1; 9 bases are a match to TRBD1. This CDR3 is built from 15 residues. The V gene's germline CDR1 is SGHRS and CDR2 YFSETQ. V lost 5 bases to trimming and J lost 6 bases; unmatched junction nucleotides: 9. The CDR3, as DNA: TGCGCCAGCAGTACTGGGACAGGGCCTTTCAATGAGCAGTTCTTC. Protein sequence: CASSTGTGPFNEQFF. The full variable domain, in which reference TRBV5-1 and TRBJ2-1 provide the parts outside the CDR3, is KAGVTQTPRYLIKTRGQQVTLSCSPISGHRSVSWYQQTPGQGLQFLFEYFSETQRNKGNFPGRFSGRQFSNSRSEMNVSTLELGDSALYLCASSTGTGPFNEQFFGPGTRLTVL.

The CDR3 DNA reads TGCGCCAGCAGCTTGGGGTCCAGCGGGGGCGCAGATACGCAGTATTTT. It codes for CASSLGSSGGADTQYF. The chain couples TRBV5-1 to TRBJ2-3, with 8 bases identical to TRBD2. The CDR3 is 16 residues long. The germline gives CDR1 SGHRS, CDR2 YFSETQ. V dropped 0 bases and J dropped 4; count of bases not matched to a gene: 7. The variable domain in full, completed from reference TRBV5-1 and TRBJ2-3, reads KAGVTQTPRYLIKTRGQQVTLSCSPISGHRSVSWYQQTPGQGLQFLFEYFSETQRNKGNFPGRFSGRQFSNSRSEMNVSTLELGDSALYLCASSLGSSGGADTQYFGPGTRLTVL.

The V and J genes are TRBV12-3 or TRBV12-4 and TRBJ2-3; D gene uncertain. Trimming stripped 6 bases from V and 4 bases from J, with 11 bases between. This CDR3 comprises 13 residues. The CDR3 DNA reads TGTGCCAGCAGAGCCGGCGGCTCAGATACGCAGTATTTT. Encoded protein: CASRAGGSDTQYF.

The V and J genes are TRBV5-1 and TRBJ1-1; D perhaps matches TRBD1 (6 bases). CDR1 and CDR2 (germline): SGHRS, YFSETQ. The V and J ends lost 0 bases and 4 bases respectively, with 13 bases between them. The CDR3 spans 15 residues. In DNA, the CDR3 is TGCGCCAGCAGCTTGGAACCAGGGGCGTCCACTGAAGCTTTCTTT. This gives the protein CASSLEPGASTEAFF.

The gene calls are TRBV14 and TRBJ1-2; D uncertain. Germline V gene sequence: CDR1 SGHDN, CDR2 FVKESK. The CDR3 runs to 13 residues. V lost 3 bases and J lost 2, with 7 bases in between. The CDR3 loop reads CASSQSRNYGYTF. CDR3 coding DNA: TGTGCCAGCAGCCAGAGCCGGAACTATGGCTACACCTTC.

This clone was counted a single time. V and J are TRBV3-1 (or the pseudogene TRBV3-2) and TRBJ2-1, with TRBD2 as a possible D gene (5 bases). Trimming left V 5 bases short and J 5 bases short, with 13 bases between. CDR1 and CDR2 from the germline V gene are LGHDT and YNNKEL (reference sequence). This CDR3 has 14 residues. Here the CDR3 reads CASSEGNPDNEQFF. The CDR3 DNA follows: TGTGCCAGCAGCGAGGGTAATCCCGACAATGAGCAGTTCTTC.

The chain uses TRBV7-2 and TRBJ1-2, with D possibly TRBD1 on 6 matching bases. V shed 2 bases and J shed 5 bases, with 9 bases lying between them. The CDR3 is 13 amino acids. CDR1 is SGHTA, CDR2 FQGNSA, per germline. The CDR3 loop reads CASSLTGQYGYTF. CDR3 DNA: TGTGCCAGCAGCTTAACGGGACAATATGGCTACACCTTC.

The chain joins TRBV21-1 to TRBJ1-4; the D call TRBD1 from the table was never checked on the DNA. TRBV21-1 is a listed pseudogene. This CDR3 has 17 amino acids. The CDR3 spells CASSKVGAQGTNEKLFF. DNA of the CDR3: TGTGCCAGCAGCAAAGTCGGGGCACAGGGAACTAATGAAAAACTGTTTTTT.

The rearrangement uses TRBV7-2 and TRBJ1-1; D remains unclear. The CDR3 contains 13 residues. The germline V gene encodes CDR1 SGHTA and CDR2 FQGNSA. V lost 1 base to trimming and J lost 1 base, with 4 bases between them. CDR3 DNA sequence: TGTGCCAGCAGCTTAGACAGGAACACTGAAGCTTTCTTT. Translating it yields CASSLDRNTEAFF.

This chain joins TRBV11-2 and TRBJ2-7, with 8 bases aligning to TRBD1. The junction had 12 bases not matched to a gene; V was cut back by 4 bases and J by 7 bases. The CDR3 has 15 amino acids. Germline-derived CDR1 and CDR2 are SGHAT and FQNNGV. The CDR3 reads CASSSTGDPTREQYF. The CDR3 bases are TGTGCCAGCAGCTCGACAGGGGACCCAACGAGGGAGCAGTACTTC.

The chain links TRBV23-1 to TRBJ2-1; D call uncertain. TRBV23-1 is known as an ORF, though its function is uncertain. Trimming pared 1 base from V and 3 bases from J, leaving 10 bases between. This CDR3 is 15 amino acids long. Here the CDR3 DNA reads TGCGCCAGCAGTCAATTCCACCGACACTACAATGAGCAGTTCTTC. It codes for CASSQFHRHYNEQFF.

The chain links TRBV11-2 to TRBJ1-1; TRBD1 might be the D (6 bases). Germline CDR1 and CDR2: SGHAT and FQNNGV. V shed 5 bases and J shed 1 base, with 11 bases lying between them. The CDR3 has 14 amino acids. CDR3 loop: CASSHGQRNTEAFF. The CDR3 region has the DNA TGTGCCAGCAGCCATGGACAGCGGAACACTGAAGCTTTCTTT.

The gene calls are TRBV5-4 and TRBJ2-7, with a possible D match to TRBD2 (6 bases). This CDR3 has 15 residues. The germline V gene encodes CDR1 SGHNT and CDR2 YYREEE (reference sequence). The ends were cut back, 0 bases at V and 7 bases at J, with 17 bases in the middle. The DNA for the CDR3 is TGTGCCAGCAGCTTGGGCACTATATCCGGGGGTGAGCAGTACTTC. It translates to CASSLGTISGGEQYF.

The chain joins TRBV25-1 to TRBJ2-2; D not certain. This CDR3 is built from 12 residues. V lost 6 bases and J lost 4, with 6 bases in between. Per germline, CDR1 MGHDK and CDR2 SYGVNS. The CDR3 is CASRQITGELFF. The CDR3 nucleotides read TGTGCCAGCAGACAGATCACCGGGGAGCTGTTTTTT. The complete variable domain, with remaining parts taken from reference TRBV25-1 and TRBJ2-2, reads EADIYQTPRYLVIGTGKKITLECSQTMGHDKMYWYQQDPGMELHLIHYSYGVNSTEKGDLSSESTVSRIRTEHFPLTLESARPSHTSQYLCASRQITGELFFGEGSRLTVL.

The chain employs TRBV28 and TRBJ2-4; 8 positions agree with TRBD1. CDR1 and CDR2 from the germline V gene are MDHEN and SYDVKM. This CDR3 is 15 amino acids long. V was clipped by 5 bases and J by 6 bases; unmatched bases: 9. The CDR3 DNA follows: TGTGCCAGCAGTATGGACAGGGTCAGCTCAAACATTCAGTACTTC. This codes for CASSMDRVSSNIQYF.

Turning to this clone: Other nucleotide sequences in the sample specify the same CDR3. This chain links TRBV18 with TRBJ2-5; TRBD1 is a possible D gene (5 bases). Trimming stripped 6 bases from V and 5 bases from J, with 10 bases between. Germline V lookup: CDR1 KGHSH, CDR2 LQKENI. The CDR3 loop spans 12 amino acids. This CDR3 is CASSGAGETQYF. The DNA for the CDR3 is TGTGCCAGCTCCGGCGCAGGGGAGACCCAGTACTTC.

The chain is built from TRBV28 and TRBJ1-1; 8 bases align to TRBD1. V was clipped by 6 bases and J by 1 base; unmatched bases: 4. CDR3 size: 14 residues. Germline V lookup: CDR1 MDHEN, CDR2 SYDVKM. The CDR3 region is CASRRQGKNTEAFF. CDR3 coding DNA: TGTGCCAGCAGACGACAGGGGAAGAACACTGAAGCTTTCTTT.

The CDR3: CSVDFRDRGPSNGYTF. CDR3 in DNA: TGCAGCGTTGACTTCCGGGACAGGGGGCCGAGTAATGGCTACACCTTC. V usage is TRBV29-1 and J usage is TRBJ1-2, with 12 positions matching TRBD1. The CDR3 totals 16 residues. Germline V gene lookup returns CDR1 SQVTM and CDR2 ANQGSEA. V lost 3 bases and J lost 6; bases outside the gene matches: 11.